These 31 T cell receptor beta chains originate from one sample sequenced in a study of T cells of healthy individuals. TCRdb reanalysed the 5' RACE reads using MiXCR and keeps one entry per CDR3 protein. This sample yields about 57,000 distinct CDR3 sequences, of which roughly 16% are seen a single time; around 5.1% belongs to the top ten. Receptors originate from a human donor in good health.

The chain joins TRBV24-1 to TRBJ2-3, with a weak D call TRBD2 (6 bases). V lost 0 bases and J lost 0, with 12 bases in between. The CDR3 is 17 residues long. Germline CDR1 reads KGHDR; CDR2 reads SFDVKD. CDR3 amino acids: CATSDLQIGGSTDTQYF. CDR3 DNA: TGTGCCACCAGTGATTTGCAAATCGGGGGTAGCACAGATACGCAGTATTTT.

This clonotype was detected a few times. The rearrangement joins TRBV15 to TRBJ2-7; possibly TRBD1 for D (6 bases). The CDR3 extends over 13 amino acids. V lost 4 bases to trimming and J lost 4 bases, with 11 bases between them. Germline V gene data show CDR1 as LNHNV and CDR2 as YYDKDF (reference sequence). CDR3 bases: TGTGCCACCAGCATATTTGGGACATACGAGCAGTACTTC. Its translation: CATSIFGTYEQYF. Full variable domain (rest looked up from reference TRBV15 and TRBJ2-7): DAMVIQNPRYQVTQFGKPVTLSCSQTLNHNVMYWYQQKSSQAPKLLFHYYDKDFNNEADTPDNFQSRRPNTSFCFLDIRSPGLGDTAMYLCATSIFGTYEQYFGPGTRLTVT.

This clonotype was counted only a few times. V usage is TRBV27 and J usage is TRBJ2-3; unclear D gene. CDR1 is MNHEY, CDR2 SMNVEV, per germline (reference sequence). The length of the CDR3 is 14 residues. The ends were cut back, 5 bases at V and 2 bases at J, with 11 bases in the middle. CDR3 residues: CASSPRPPTDTQYF. In nucleotides, the CDR3 is TGTGCCAGCAGTCCCCGTCCCCCCACAGATACGCAGTATTTT.

This chain joins TRBV4-2 and TRBJ1-1, with D unclear. The CDR3 length is 14 residues. CDR1 and CDR2 from the germline V gene are LGHNA and YNFKEQ. V dropped 4 bases and J dropped 0 bases, with 9 bases sitting between them. The DNA for the CDR3 is TGTGCCAGCAGCCTCCCAGGAGTGAACACTGAAGCTTTCTTT. Protein: CASSLPGVNTEAFF.

This clonotype was seen many times. CDR3 amino acids: CASNPGAQYF. CDR3 nucleotides: TGTGCCAGCAACCCTGGGGCCCAGTACTTC. The chain employs TRBV7-9 and TRBJ2-5; D call uncertain. The CDR3 covers 10 residues. Germline values: CDR1 SEHNR, CDR2 FQNEAQ (reference sequence). Trimming left V 7 bases short and J 9 bases short, with 9 bases between.

About this clonotype itself: A junction boundary mismatches the germline segment, possibly from a read error. This sequence joins TRBV3-1 and TRBJ2-7, with a possible D match to TRBD2 (6 bases). The CDR3 runs to 12 residues. Germline-derived CDR1 and CDR2 are LGHDT and YNNKEL (reference sequence). CDR3 nucleotide sequence: TGTGCCAGCAGCCAAGAGCAGGCCCCCCGGGAGTTC. Its protein is CASSQEQAPREF.

The chain employs TRBV4-1 and TRBJ1-4; 9 bases agree with TRBD1. CDR1 MGHRA and CDR2 YSYEKL come from the germline V gene. V trimming: 2 bases; J trimming: 7 bases; junction bases outside the gene matches: 5. The CDR3 length is 15 residues. CDR3: CASSQRGTGSEKLFF. The CDR3, as DNA: TGCGCCAGCAGCCAAAGAGGGACAGGGAGTGAAAAACTGTTTTTT.

On this clonotype itself: Its ends do not fully match the called genes, so a read error is possible. The chain has TRBV7-2 and TRBJ2-2, with D perhaps TRBD2 (6 bases). CDR1 and CDR2 from the germline V gene are SGHTA and FQGNSA. The CDR3 sequence is 15 residues long. The CDR3 sequence: CASSLGSLTGEELSF. Here the CDR3 DNA reads TGTGCCAGCAGCTTAGGGTCTTTGACCGGGGAGGAGCTGTCTTTT.

The rearrangement joins TRBV7-9 to TRBJ1-1; D is possibly TRBD1 (5 bases). Germline V gene lookup returns CDR1 SEHNR and CDR2 FQNEAQ (reference sequence). The CDR3 extends over 14 amino acids. Trimming removed 5 bases at V and 0 bases at J, with 10 bases between. The CDR3 spells CASSVDRMNTEAFF. The CDR3 DNA reads TGTGCCAGCAGCGTAGACAGAATGAACACTGAAGCTTTCTTT.

In this sample, this clonotype turned up many times. The J gene is TRBJ2-1, the V gene TRBV29-1; 11 bases are a match to TRBD2. Germline CDR1 reads SQVTM; CDR2 reads ANQGSEA. The CDR3 spans 15 residues. V lost 0 bases to trimming and J lost 4 bases; unmatched junction nucleotides: 2. This CDR3 reads CSVEDRTSGYNEQFF. CDR3 bases: TGCAGCGTTGAAGACCGGACTAGCGGGTACAATGAGCAGTTCTTC.

The table lists this clonotype with a few counts. This chain connects TRBV28 to TRBJ2-5; unclear D gene. The germline CDR1 and CDR2 sequences are MDHEN and SYDVKM. V dropped 6 bases and J dropped 4 bases, with 9 bases sitting between them. CDR3 length: 12 amino acids. As DNA, the CDR3 is TGTGCCAGCAGCTACGGCAGAGAGACCCAGTACTTC. Translating it yields CASSYGRETQYF. The full variable domain, rest sourced from reference TRBV28 and TRBJ2-5, is DVKVTQSSRYLVKRTGEKVFLECVQDMDHENMFWYRQDPGLGLRLIYFSYDVKMKEKGDIPEGYSVSREKKERFSLILESASTNQTSMYLCASSYGRETQYFGPGTRLLVL.

The chain joins TRBV6-5 to TRBJ2-2; possible D gene TRBD1, 5 bases. The CDR3 covers 13 residues. The germline V gene encodes CDR1 MNHEY and CDR2 SVGAGI. V was cut by 6 bases and J by 7 bases, with 12 bases left in between. The CDR3 bases are TGTGCCAGCAGGGTCCAGGGTATCGGGGAGCTGTTTTTT. This translates into CASRVQGIGELFF.

The V gene is TRBV5-1, the J gene TRBJ2-5; weak D call: TRBD2 (6 bases). The V gene lost 4 bases and the J gene lost 5 bases, with 15 bases spanning the gap. Germline values: CDR1 SGHRS, CDR2 YFSETQ. The CDR3 is made up of 14 amino acids. In nucleotides, the CDR3 is TGCGCCAGCAGCCCGGGGCCCCGGGGGGAGACCCAGTACTTC. Its protein is CASSPGPRGETQYF.

V and J are TRBV20-1 and TRBJ1-4; D is undetermined. The CDR3 has 15 residues. Germline lookup yields CDR1 DFQATT and CDR2 SNEGSKA (reference sequence). V lost 1 base and J 3 bases, leaving 12 bases between the germline ends. As DNA, the CDR3 is TGCAGTGCTAGAGGGGCAGTTGGAGCTAATGAAAAACTGTTTTTT. Protein product: CSARGAVGANEKLFF.

This clonotype has at least ten counts. The chain uses TRBV20-1 and TRBJ2-5; D is possibly TRBD2 (5 bases). Germline V gene data show CDR1 as DFQATT and CDR2 as SNEGSKA (reference sequence). Deletions cut 3 bases from V and 5 bases from J, with 7 bases between. The CDR3 totals 11 residues. The CDR3 protein is CSARTGETQYF. The CDR3 DNA sequence: TGCAGTGCTAGGACGGGGGAGACCCAGTACTTC.

Ten or more counts support this clonotype. This chain connects TRBV7-3 to TRBJ2-1; D is unresolved. Germline V gene sequence: CDR1 SGHTA, CDR2 FQGTGA. V lost 5 bases to trimming and J lost 0 bases, with 8 bases between them. The CDR3 has 14 residues. CDR3 DNA sequence: TGTGCCAGCAGCCCCTCAGACTCCTACAATGAGCAGTTCTTC. This encodes CASSPSDSYNEQFF.

This clonotype was detected only a few times. CDR3 DNA: TGCAGTGTTCTCCCAGAGACCCAGTACTTC. Protein sequence: CSVLPETQYF. This chain uses TRBV20-1 with TRBJ2-5; no reliable D call. The CDR3 has 10 amino acids. V shed 7 bases and J shed 4 bases, with 7 bases lying between them. Germline V gene data show CDR1 as DFQATT and CDR2 as SNEGSKA (reference sequence).

This clonotype was found many times. J is TRBJ2-7 and V is TRBV5-4, with 12 bases matching TRBD2. The germline V gene encodes CDR1 SGHNT and CDR2 YYREEE (reference sequence). This CDR3 is 15 amino acids long. J lost 2 bases, V lost 4 bases, and 4 bases had no gene match. CDR3 sequence (DNA): TGTGCCAGCAGCGGAGGACTAGCGGGGCCCTACGAGCAGTACTTC. Protein sequence: CASSGGLAGPYEQYF.

This clonotype was seen a handful of times. The chain is built from TRBV10-3 and TRBJ2-5, with D perhaps matching TRBD1 or TRBD2 (6 bases each). The CDR3 loop spans 13 amino acids. Germline V lookup: CDR1 ENHRY, CDR2 SYGVKD. Trimming pared 3 bases from V and 4 bases from J, leaving 9 bases between. CDR3: CAISERGPETQYF. CDR3 coding DNA: TGTGCCATCAGTGAACGGGGGCCAGAGACCCAGTACTTC.

This clonotype came up a few times. The V call is TRBV6-5, the J call TRBJ2-4; D ambiguous. V lost 1 base to trimming and J lost 7 bases, with 2 bases between them. In germline, CDR1 is MNHEY, CDR2 SVGAGI. The CDR3 covers 11 residues. CDR3 sequence (DNA): TGTGCCAGCAGTTACTTGAACATTCAGTACTTC. Encoded protein: CASSYLNIQYF.

The table lists this clonotype with many counts. This chain uses TRBV4-2 with TRBJ2-3; 11 nucleotides align to TRBD2. The CDR3 has 17 residues. CDR1 and CDR2 (germline): LGHNA, YNFKEQ. With 5 bases clipped from V and 5 bases from J, the junction kept 12 bases outside the gene matches. The CDR3 loop reads CASSGLLAGDDGDTQYF. CDR3 bases: TGTGCCAGCAGCGGATTACTAGCGGGAGACGACGGAGATACGCAGTATTTT.

This clonotype was seen more than once but under ten times. This chain links TRBV29-1 with TRBJ2-7; D may match TRBD1 or TRBD2 (5 bases each). The CDR3 runs to 15 residues. V gave up 4 bases and J gave up 0 bases, with 16 bases separating them. Germline CDR1 reads SQVTM; CDR2 reads ANQGSEA. The CDR3 loop reads CSVVVAGTISYEQYF. The CDR3 DNA sequence: TGCAGCGTTGTGGTAGCAGGGACCATCTCCTACGAGCAGTACTTC.

The rearrangement uses TRBV20-1 and TRBJ1-1; 8 nucleotides align to TRBD1. The CDR3 has 16 residues. Germline V CDR1 and CDR2: DFQATT, SNEGSKA (reference sequence). Unmatched junction bases numbered 8, after V lost 1 base and J lost 1 base. CDR3 in DNA: TGCAGTGCTAGAGCGAACGGACAGGGACAGAACACTGAAGCTTTCTTT. This encodes CSARANGQGQNTEAFF.

This clonotype was detected only a few times. The chain couples TRBV4-3 to TRBJ1-1, with D unresolved. Deletions cut 0 bases from V and 4 bases from J, with 9 bases between. This CDR3 contains 14 residues. Germline V gives CDR1 LGHNA, CDR2 YSLEER. The CDR3 DNA reads as TGCGCCAGCAGCCAAGATACGGGGTTCACTGAAGCTTTCTTT. Translating gives CASSQDTGFTEAFF.

This clonotype occurred many times. V is TRBV9 and J is TRBJ2-7; no reliable D call. The CDR3 has 12 residues. CDR1 and CDR2 from the germline V gene are SGDLS and YYNGEE. V dropped 4 bases and J dropped 5 bases, with 10 bases sitting between them. CDR3 in amino acids: CASSPRGHEQYF. In DNA form, the CDR3 reads TGTGCCAGCAGCCCCCGTGGGCACGAGCAGTACTTC.

This clonotype was seen at least ten times. The rearrangement links TRBV10-3 to TRBJ2-2; D is perhaps TRBD2 (5 bases). V was clipped by 4 bases and J by 5 bases, with 14 bases between them. Germline CDR1 and CDR2: ENHRY and SYGVKD. This CDR3 comprises 15 residues. This chain's CDR3 is CAISAREVKTGELFF. DNA for the CDR3: TGTGCCATCAGTGCACGGGAAGTCAAAACCGGGGAGCTGTTTTTT.

Of note for this clonotype: In this CDR3 the conserved last residue, phenylalanine or tryptophan, is missing, so a read error is likely. This chain links TRBV7-6 with TRBJ2-7; the D is unclear. Trimming stripped 1 base from V and 4 bases from J, with 11 bases between. CDR3 length equals 14 residues. Germline assignment: CDR1 SGHVS and CDR2 FNYEAQ. The CDR3 bases are TGTGCCAGCAGCTTAGACGGCTACCTATACGAGCAGTACTCC. This sequence encodes CASSLDGYLYEQYS.

This clonotype was seen repeatedly, ten times or more. V is TRBV12-3 or TRBV12-4 and J is TRBJ1-1; D unclear. The CDR3 covers 12 residues. V was cut by 3 bases and J by 3 bases, with 5 bases left in between. The CDR3 region is CASSFGDTEAFF. The CDR3 DNA reads as TGTGCCAGCAGTTTTGGGGACACTGAAGCTTTCTTT.

This clonotype occurred a few times. This chain connects TRBV20-1 to TRBJ1-6, with D hard to call. Germline V gene data show CDR1 as DFQATT and CDR2 as SNEGSKA (reference sequence). Trimming stripped 3 bases from V and 8 bases from J, with 23 bases between. The CDR3 length is 17 residues. CDR3 loop: CSAREPFSGYSHSPLHF. The CDR3 bases are TGCAGTGCTAGGGAACCTTTCTCGGGCTACAGCCATTCACCCCTCCACTTT.

The genes are TRBV5-1 and TRBJ2-3, with TRBD1 matching over 10 bases. Germline CDR1 SGHRS, CDR2 YFSETQ. This CDR3 has 17 residues. V lost 6 bases to trimming and J lost 3 bases; unmatched junction nucleotides: 13. CDR3: CASNPDRGRRGTDTQYF. In nucleotides, the CDR3 is TGCGCCAGCAATCCCGACAGGGGGCGAAGAGGAACAGATACGCAGTATTTT.

As for this clonotype: With a much larger clone just one base away, this may be a read error. The J gene is TRBJ2-5, the V gene TRBV29-1, with D perhaps TRBD2 (5 bases). Germline CDR1 is SQVTM and CDR2 is ANQGSEA. Trimming took 7 bases from V and 4 from J, leaving 19 bases between them. This CDR3 region has 14 residues. The CDR3, as DNA: TGCAGCGGTCAGGTTTGGAGGCGGCCAGAGACCCAGTACTTC. Its protein product is CSGQVWRRPETQYF.